This TCR beta chain was identified in a study of blood T cell repertoires in COVID-19. On the study more broadly: The samples span acute and convalescent COVID-19 from the United States, Italy and Spain.

Per the original methods: Reference gene primer amplification gave nucleated cell count estimates. The table came from immunoSEQ multiplex PCR; TCRdb's copy has only in-frame clones and leaves some out. Clone size and V and J calls were adopted from that table, with D and trimming inferred from the DNA. In the table there are 350,000 to 550,000 clones, more than 85% of which are singletons. This CDR3 has 11 residues. Deletions cut 6 bases from V and 5 bases from J, with 7 bases between. This chain links TRBV12-3 or TRBV12-4 with TRBJ2-5; D gene ambiguous. Specimen: peripheral blood. The sequence derives from a woman in her thirties with acute or convalescent COVID-19. Written as DNA, the CDR3 is TGTGCCAGCAGCTTCGTGGAGACCCAGTACTTC. Its protein product is CASSFVETQYF.